These 5 T cell receptor beta chains came from one sample sequenced in a study of CD8 T cells in Susac syndrome. A quantity of about 0.5 to 1 ug RNA underwent reverse transcription using random hexamers. TCRdb used MiXCR to reprocess the immunoSEQ multiplex PCR reads, holding one entry per CDR3 protein. This sample has approximately 100,000 distinct CDR3 sequences, with roughly 90% found just once. Material: CD8+ T cells from PBMCs. These receptors came from a human donor in good health.

V is TRBV18 and J is TRBJ2-7, with a weak D call TRBD1 (6 bases). The CDR3 contains 13 residues. From germline, CDR1 is KGHSH and CDR2 LQKENI. Trimming removed 5 bases from V and 2 bases from J, with 10 bases in between. CDR3 bases: TGTGCCAGCTCATACGGGACACCCTACGAGCAGTACTTC. This codes for CASSYGTPYEQYF.

This clonotype was recorded only once. This chain uses TRBV7-2 with TRBJ2-5, with a possible D match to TRBD2 (5 bases). CDR3 size: 13 residues. V lost 5 bases and J 5 bases, leaving 12 bases between the germline ends. Germline V gene lookup returns CDR1 SGHTA and CDR2 FQGNSA. The CDR3 region is CASSPGERETQYF. The CDR3 DNA reads TGTGCCAGCAGCCCCGGTGAGCGGGAGACCCAGTACTTC.

The chain couples TRBV19 to TRBJ2-1, with 8 bases aligning to TRBD1. Trimming cost V 7 bases and J 7 bases; bases outside gene matches: 9. Per germline, CDR1 LNHDA and CDR2 SQIVND (reference sequence). The CDR3 has 14 residues. CDR3 sequence: CASTPRTGRNEQFF. CDR3 sequence (DNA): TGTGCCAGTACCCCTAGGACAGGGCGGAATGAGCAGTTCTTC. Full variable domain (outside the CDR3, taken from reference TRBV19 and TRBJ2-1): DGGITQSPKYLFRKEGQNVTLSCEQNLNHDAMYWYRQDPGQGLRLIYYSQIVNDFQKGDIAEGYSVSREKKESFPLTVTSAQKNPTAFYLCASTPRTGRNEQFFGPGTRLTVL.

The genes are TRBV5-1 and TRBJ1-1; D is unclear. This CDR3 has 15 residues. Trimming took off 0 bases at V and 1 base at J, with 10 bases between the two ends. CDR1 and CDR2 from the germline V gene are SGHRS and YFSETQ. CDR3 nucleotides: TGCGCCAGCAGCTTGGATGGCAGACCGAACACTGAAGCTTTCTTT. Protein sequence: CASSLDGRPNTEAFF.

The J gene is TRBJ2-6, the V gene TRBV29-1, with 10 positions matching TRBD1. V trimming: 7 bases; J trimming: 2 bases; junction bases outside the gene matches: 5. The CDR3 has 15 amino acids. Looked up from germline, CDR1 is SQVTM and CDR2 is ANQGSEA. CDR3 DNA: TGCAGCGCCAGGGACAGGGGAACTGGGGCCAACGTCCTGACTTTC. Translating gives CSARDRGTGANVLTF.